These 18 T cell receptor beta chains share one sample of origin, sequenced in a study of blood T cells in healthy people across ages (dated by TCRdb to the mid-2010s). Library method: 5' RACE. TCRdb lists the instrument as Illumina HiSeq 2500. A second PCR of about 6 to 11 cycles was performed with a sample-barcoded 5' primer and a J-beta primer mix. TCRdb trimmed the raw reads at Q25, called clones with MiXCR and kept productive beta chains. Duplicate CDR3 protein sequences are folded into a single record with the most common DNA and genes. This sample is represented by around 1,500,000 distinct CDR3 sequences; under 30% of them were singletons. 6.5% to 8.5% of the sample is taken by the ten largest. Sequenced: blood. The receptors derive from a woman aged 30 to 39 in good health.

This clonotype was recorded many times. This chain links TRBV10-3 with TRBJ1-5, with 10 bases matching TRBD1. The CDR3 length is 14 residues. J was trimmed by 4 bases and V by 6 bases; bases with no gene match: 3. Germline V lookup: CDR1 ENHRY, CDR2 SYGVKD. In nucleotides, the CDR3 is TGTGCCATCAGCGGGGGACAGGGGAATCAGCCCCAGCATTTT. It yields the protein CAISGGQGNQPQHF.

The table lists this clonotype with a few counts. The rearrangement joins TRBV4-3 to TRBJ2-1; D unresolved. The germline V and J ends were trimmed by 0 bases and 2 bases, with 11 bases remaining between them. Looked up from germline, CDR1 is LGHNA and CDR2 is YSLEER. This CDR3 contains 16 residues. The DNA of the CDR3 is TGCGCCAGCAGCCAAGACCGCCTACCCCCCTACAATGAGCAGTTCTTC. Translation: CASSQDRLPPYNEQFF.

J is TRBJ2-5 and V is TRBV29-1, with D uncertain. CDR3 length equals 12 residues. V was pared by 4 bases and J by 1 base, with 7 bases between. Germline V CDR1 and CDR2: SQVTM, ANQGSEA. CDR3 sequence reads: CSVGKAQETQYF. CDR3 bases: TGCAGCGTTGGTAAAGCCCAAGAGACCCAGTACTTC. Complete variable domain (other parts from reference TRBV29-1 and TRBJ2-5): SAVISQKPSRDICQRGTSLTIQCQVDSQVTMMFWYRQQPGQSLTLIATANQGSEATYESGFVIDKFPISRPNLTFSTLTVSNMSPEDSSIYLCSVGKAQETQYFGPGTRLLVL.

This clonotype has ten or more counts. V is TRBV12-3 or TRBV12-4 and J is TRBJ2-4, with 8 bases fitting TRBD2. J gave up 0 bases and V 5 bases, and 6 bases lay outside the gene matches. The CDR3 is 16 amino acids. The DNA for the CDR3 is TGTGCCAGCAGTCCGCAAGCGGGGGTAGCCAAAAACATTCAGTACTTC. Its translation: CASSPQAGVAKNIQYF.

The V and J genes are TRBV2 and TRBJ2-3, with 13 bases that match TRBD2. Germline V gene lookup returns CDR1 SNHLY and CDR2 FYNNEI. V shed 6 bases, J shed 5 bases, and the junction held 5 bases outside the gene matches. This CDR3 has 15 amino acids. CDR3 protein: CASSERTSGGDTQYF. DNA of the CDR3: TGTGCCAGCAGCGAACGGACTAGCGGGGGAGATACGCAGTATTTT.

This clonotype appeared a few times. V and J are TRBV5-1 and TRBJ1-2; D possibly corresponds to TRBD1 (5 bases). The CDR3 spans 15 residues. The germline CDR1 and CDR2 sequences are SGHRS and YFSETQ. V lost 2 bases, J lost 4 bases, and 15 bases lay in between. CDR3 protein: CASSLQDTGGYGYTF. The CDR3 DNA follows: TGCGCCAGCAGCTTACAGGACACTGGAGGCTATGGCTACACCTTC. Filled out from reference TRBV5-1 and TRBJ1-2, the complete variable domain reads KAGVTQTPRYLIKTRGQQVTLSCSPISGHRSVSWYQQTPGQGLQFLFEYFSETQRNKGNFPGRFSGRQFSNSRSEMNVSTLELGDSALYLCASSLQDTGGYGYTFGSGTRLTVV.

The V call is TRBV12-3 or TRBV12-4, the J call TRBJ2-7; D possibly corresponds to TRBD1 (6 bases). V gave up 6 bases and J gave up 1 base, with 16 bases separating them. CDR3 length: 15 amino acids. CDR3 coding DNA: TGTGCCAGCAGGGGGGCGCAGGGTGGATCCTACGAGCAGTACTTC. As protein: CASRGAQGGSYEQYF.

There are a few counts of this clonotype. V is TRBV5-1 and J is TRBJ1-2; no clear D gene. CDR3 length equals 14 residues. V lost 4 bases and J 4 bases, leaving 14 bases between the germline ends. The germline CDR1 and CDR2 sequences are SGHRS and YFSETQ. This CDR3 reads CASSRTDGGYGYTF. The CDR3, as DNA: TGCGCCAGCAGCAGGACTGACGGAGGCTATGGCTACACCTTC.

V usage is TRBV20-1 and J usage is TRBJ2-7, with D perhaps matching TRBD1 (6 bases). The J call could be wrong; TRBJ2-5 is a better fit for the DNA end. The germline V gene encodes CDR1 DFQATT and CDR2 SNEGSKA (reference sequence). CDR3 size: 15 residues. The CDR3 loop is CSASWGLQGEETQYF. CDR3 coding DNA: TGCAGTGCTAGTTGGGGCTTACAGGGTGAAGAGACCCAGTACTTC.

A few counts support this clonotype. The V and J genes are TRBV12-3 or TRBV12-4 and TRBJ2-7; D is uncertain. Trimming left V 5 bases short and J 2 bases short, with 16 bases between. CDR3 size: 15 residues. This chain's CDR3 is CASSPPAGVPYEQYF. The CDR3 DNA sequence: TGTGCCAGCAGTCCTCCTGCCGGAGTCCCCTACGAGCAGTACTTC.

This clonotype was detected a few times. The chain combines TRBV4-1 with TRBJ2-7; TRBD1 matches 9 bases. J lost 6 bases, V lost 3 bases, and 12 bases had no gene match. CDR1 is MGHRA, CDR2 YSYEKL, per germline. The CDR3 totals 16 residues. The CDR3 protein is CASSHSRDRALREQYF. Here the CDR3 DNA reads TGCGCCAGCAGCCATAGCCGGGACAGGGCATTACGCGAGCAGTACTTC.

This clonotype was picked up many times. V is TRBV20-1 and J is TRBJ1-2; no clear D gene. This CDR3 contains 11 residues. Deletions cut 3 bases from V and 2 bases from J, with 4 bases between. Looked up from germline, CDR1 is DFQATT and CDR2 is SNEGSKA (reference sequence). The CDR3 coding sequence is TGCAGTGCTAGCCCGAACTATGGCTACACCTTC. Its protein product is CSASPNYGYTF.

V gene TRBV5-5 combines with J gene TRBJ1-2; 8 bases line up with TRBD1. CDR3 length: 15 amino acids. Germline V lookup: CDR1 SGHKS, CDR2 YYEKEE (reference sequence). With 0 bases clipped from V and 2 bases from J, the junction kept 3 bases outside the gene matches. CDR3: CASSLVQGGNYGYTF. The DNA for the CDR3 is TGTGCCAGCAGCTTGGTACAGGGGGGGAACTATGGCTACACCTTC.

J is TRBJ2-1 and V is TRBV18; the D gene is possibly TRBD2 (5 bases). Per the germline V gene, CDR1 is KGHSH and CDR2 is LQKENI. Trimming cost V 0 bases and J 10 bases, with 10 bases left between them. The length of the CDR3 is 13 residues. DNA of the CDR3: TGTGCCAGCTCACCACCGGCTAGCACCGAGCAGTTCTTC. Residues: CASSPPASTEQFF.

The rearrangement links TRBV27 to TRBJ2-7, with TRBD2 identical over 7 bases. The germline V gene encodes CDR1 MNHEY and CDR2 SMNVEV (reference sequence). This CDR3 has 13 amino acids. After removal of 6 bases from V and 9 bases from J, the junction contained 11 bases not matched to a gene. The CDR3 reads CASSPSGTSGQYF. For the CDR3, the DNA is TGTGCCAGCAGCCCCAGCGGGACGAGCGGGCAGTACTTC.

This clonotype showed up just once. A junction end diverges from the germline sequence, so it may reflect a read error. V and J are TRBV29-1 and TRBJ2-7, with D hard to call. The CDR3 totals 13 residues. Germline values: CDR1 SQVTM, CDR2 ANQGSEA. The CDR3 DNA is TGCGGCGTCGAGGACGGTATAATTTACGAGCAGTACTTC. This sequence encodes CGVEDGIIYEQYF.

The chain employs TRBV5-1 and TRBJ2-5; D is undetermined. V was trimmed by 3 bases and J by 4 bases, leaving 10 bases between them. The CDR3 runs 13 residues. The V gene's germline CDR1 is SGHRS and CDR2 YFSETQ. The CDR3, as DNA: TGCGCCAGCAGCTCGGCGGAGACAGAGACCCAGTACTTC. Protein: CASSSAETETQYF. The entire variable domain, with the rest obtained from reference TRBV5-1 and TRBJ2-5, is as follows: KAGVTQTPRYLIKTRGQQVTLSCSPISGHRSVSWYQQTPGQGLQFLFEYFSETQRNKGNFPGRFSGRQFSNSRSEMNVSTLELGDSALYLCASSSAETETQYFGPGTRLLVL.

The CDR3 loop reads CASSTGLAAPIEQYF. In nucleotides, the CDR3 is TGTGCCAGCAGCACGGGACTAGCGGCCCCTATTGAGCAGTACTTC. The rearrangement joins TRBV11-2 to TRBJ2-5; 11 positions match TRBD2. The trim removed 5 bases at V and 11 bases at J, leaving 13 bases unmatched. Germline assignment: CDR1 SGHAT and CDR2 FQNNGV. The CDR3 covers 15 residues. Combining the CDR3 with reference TRBV11-2 and TRBJ2-5 gives the whole variable domain EAGVAQSPRYKIIEKRQSVAFWCNPISGHATLYWYQQILGQGPKLLIQFQNNGVVDDSQLPKDRFSAERLKGVDSTLKIQPAKLEDSAVYLCASSTGLAAPIEQYFGPGTRLLVL.